The clone carrying this TCR beta chain was counted only a few times. The germline V gene has CDR1 MNHEY and CDR2 SMNVEV (reference sequence). Trimming pared 6 bases from V and 10 bases from J, leaving 16 bases between. The length of the CDR3 is 14 residues. Primed by a sample-barcoded 5' primer and a J-beta primer mix, a second PCR proceeded for about 7 to 11 cycles. TCRdb used MiXCR to reprocess the 5' RACE reads, holding one entry per CDR3 protein. The table shows over a million distinct CDR3 sequences, with around 55% occurring only once. The data belong to a study of blood T cells in healthy people across ages.

The sample taken for sequencing was blood. This sequence originates from a man aged 18-30 years in good health. V and J are TRBV27 and TRBJ1-6; D is uncertain. The CDR3 protein is CASSRLTLESPLHF. The CDR3 coding sequence is TGTGCCAGCAGCCGGCTCACGTTGGAGTCACCCCTCCACTTT.